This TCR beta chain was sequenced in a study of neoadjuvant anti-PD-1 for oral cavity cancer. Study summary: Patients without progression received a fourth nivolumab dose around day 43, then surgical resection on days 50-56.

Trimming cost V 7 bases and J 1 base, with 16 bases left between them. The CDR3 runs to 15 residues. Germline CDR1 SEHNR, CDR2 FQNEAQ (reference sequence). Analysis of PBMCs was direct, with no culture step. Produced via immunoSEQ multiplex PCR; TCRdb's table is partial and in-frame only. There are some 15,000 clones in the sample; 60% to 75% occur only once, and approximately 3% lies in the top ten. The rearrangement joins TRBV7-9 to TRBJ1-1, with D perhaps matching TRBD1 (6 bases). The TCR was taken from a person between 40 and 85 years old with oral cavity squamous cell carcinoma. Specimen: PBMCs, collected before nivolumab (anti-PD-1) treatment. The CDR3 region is CASMGLGTRNTEAFF. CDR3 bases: TGTGCCAGCATGGGCCTCGGGACACGGAACACTGAAGCTTTCTTT.